These T cell receptor beta chains were read from a single sample in a study of T cells in Graves' hyperthyroidism and ophthalmopathy. TCRdb itself ran the multiplex PCR reads through MiXCR, one entry per CDR3 protein. The sample has hundreds of thousands of distinct CDR3 sequences; about 14% are singletons. The sequenced sample was blood. The receptors come from a woman between 45 and 60 years old with Graves' ophthalmopathy. The CDR3 runs from the conserved cysteine through the conserved F or W. The order of the fields is J gene, clone size, D gene, V gene, CDR3 DNA, CDR3 protein. A D gene is named only where the DNA matches it firmly. Clone size is not always given. Where it is, it says once, few, many or a class for expanded clones.

TRBJ2-7,many,TRBD2,TRBV18,TGTGCCAGCTCACCTGGGTGGACTAGCGGGTTCTACGAGCAGTACTTC,CASSPGWTSGFYEQYF
TRBJ1-6,many,.,TRBV28,TGTGCCAGCAGTTTCCAGGGTCCTGATAATTCACCCCTCCACTTT,CASSFQGPDNSPLHF
TRBJ1-3,few,.,TRBV28,TGTGCCAGCAGCCGGCAGGGTTCTGGAAACGCCATATATTTT,CASSRQGSGNAIYF
TRBJ2-1,many,.,TRBV2,TGTGCCAGCAGTGAAATTCTTCGGGAGTTGTTTTACAATGAGCAGTTCTTC,CASSEILRELFYNEQFF
TRBJ1-6,.,.,TRBV25-1,TGTGCCAGCAACTCGGCGGGGCAGGGAAATTCACCCCTCCACTTT,CASNSAGQGNSPLHF
TRBJ1-1,many,.,TRBV28,TGTGCCAGCGGTCCACAGCTAGAAGCTTTCTTT,CASGPQLEAFF
TRBJ2-7,.,TRBD2,TRBV20-1,TGCAGTGCAGCGCTAGCGGGGAGCTCCTACGAGCAGTACTTC,CSAALAGSSYEQYF
TRBJ2-7,.,.,TRBV12-3/TRBV12-4,TGTGCCAGCAGTTTCTACAGGTCGAGCGCCTACGAGCAGTACTTC,CASSFYRSSAYEQYF
TRBJ2-1,.,.,TRBV28,TGTGCCAGCAGTCGGTGGCGAAATGAGCAGTTCTTC,CASSRWRNEQFF
TRBJ1-4,many,.,TRBV7-9,TGTGCCAGCAGCTTAGCTGCGGAAAAACTGTTTTTT,CASSLAAEKLFF
TRBJ1-4,many,.,TRBV27,TGTGCCAGCAGTTTGACAGCCGTAAATGAAAAACTGTTTTTT,CASSLTAVNEKLFF
TRBJ2-1,.,TRBD1,TRBV6-2/TRBV6-3,TGTGCCAGCAGTTACGGGGACAGGGTTCTGAGTAATGAGCAGTTCTTC,CASSYGDRVLSNEQFF
TRBJ2-2,many,.,TRBV2,TGTGCCAGCACAGGGAGCACCGGGGAGCTGTTTTTT,CASTGSTGELFF
TRBJ1-1,.,TRBD1,TRBV29-1,TGCAGCTCCGCTGGGGGACAGGTCGGGGCTTTCTTT,CSSAGGQVGAFF
TRBJ2-3,few,.,TRBV13,TGTGCCAGCAGCCGCATCTCCCTCCGCACAGATACGCAGTATTTT,CASSRISLRTDTQYF
TRBJ2-2,.,.,TRBV19,TGTGCCAGTAGTATTTTAACCGGGGAGCTGTTTTTT,CASSILTGELFF
TRBJ2-6,.,TRBD2,TRBV7-9,TGTGCCAGCAGCCCGACTAGCGGGCGCGGGGTGTCCGGGGCCAACGTCCTGACTTTC,CASSPTSGRGVSGANVLTF
TRBJ2-3,many,.,TRBV3-1,TGTGCCAGCAGCCAAGACGATCTTTACGGGAGTGGGACAGATACGCAGTATTTT,CASSQDDLYGSGTDTQYF
TRBJ2-1,many,.,TRBV11-2,TGTGCCAGCAGCTTAATCATCGGGGCGGTGGCCAATGAGCAGTTCTTC,CASSLIIGAVANEQFF
TRBJ1-2,many,TRBD1,TRBV30,TGTGCCTGGAGTACAGGGGGGAATGGCTACACCTTC,CAWSTGGNGYTF
TRBJ1-1,many,.,TRBV14,TGTGCCAGCAGCCATCCCTGGGACGCAACGAACACTGAAGCTTTCTTT,CASSHPWDATNTEAFF
TRBJ2-7,many,.,TRBV4-3,TGCGCCAGCAGCCAGGGTCTACAGGTGGAGCAGTACTTC,CASSQGLQVEQYF
TRBJ2-3,few,TRBD2,TRBV18,TGTGCCAGCTCACCCCTGAGACTAGCGGAAAAGGGCACAGATACGCAGTATTTT,CASSPLRLAEKGTDTQYF
TRBJ2-1,few,.,TRBV20-1,TGCAGTGCTAGTCTCCGCCGACTTAACAATGAGCAGTTCTTC,CSASLRRLNNEQFF
TRBJ2-5,many,TRBD2,TRBV6-1,TGTGCCAGCAGTTATGGACTAGCGGGAGGGCAGGGAGAGACCCAGTACTTC,CASSYGLAGGQGETQYF
TRBJ2-3,many,TRBD1,TRBV6-1,TGTGCCAGCCGCGACAGGGTGGGCTCCACAGATACGCAGTATTTT,CASRDRVGSTDTQYF
TRBJ2-5,many,.,TRBV7-2,TGTGCCAGCAGCTTATACCACCAAGAGACCCAGTACTTC,CASSLYHQETQYF
TRBJ2-1,many,TRBD2,TRBV11-2,TGTGCCAGCAGCTTAGCGGCCCAGCGGGAGTTCTATGAGCAGTTCTTC,CASSLAAQREFYEQFF
TRBJ1-3,few,.,TRBV4-2,TGTGCCAGCAGCCAAGATCCGGACTCTGGAAACACCATATATTTT,CASSQDPDSGNTIYF
TRBJ2-2,many,TRBD1,TRBV6-2/TRBV6-3,TGTGCCAGCATGGGACAGAAAAAAAACACCGGGGAGCTGTTTTTT,CASMGQKKNTGELFF
TRBJ2-3,.,.,TRBV9,TGTGCCAGCAGCGTAGCAGGGATTGATACGCAGTATTTT,CASSVAGIDTQYF
TRBJ2-7,.,.,TRBV28,TGTGCCAGCAGACACTCTAGGATTTACGAGCAGTACTTC,CASRHSRIYEQYF
TRBJ2-1,many,TRBD2,TRBV6-5,TGTGCCAGCAGTTACTCCCTAGCGGGAGGGCCGGGGAATGAGCAGTTCTTC,CASSYSLAGGPGNEQFF
TRBJ2-1,.,TRBD2,TRBV20-1,TGCAGTGCGGCCGGGACTAGCGGGATGTACAATGAGCAGTTCTTC,CSAAGTSGMYNEQFF
TRBJ1-5,few,.,TRBV6-1,TGTGCCAGCAGTAATCAGGGGTATCAGCCCCAGCATTTT,CASSNQGYQPQHF
TRBJ2-4,few,TRBD1,TRBV6-1,TGTGCCAGCAGTCGACAGGGGGCTGGAACCAAAAACATTCAGTACTTC,CASSRQGAGTKNIQYF
TRBJ2-7,many,TRBD2,TRBV7-2,TGTGCCAGCAGCTCCGTAGCGGGAGACACCTACGAGCAGTACTTC,CASSSVAGDTYEQYF